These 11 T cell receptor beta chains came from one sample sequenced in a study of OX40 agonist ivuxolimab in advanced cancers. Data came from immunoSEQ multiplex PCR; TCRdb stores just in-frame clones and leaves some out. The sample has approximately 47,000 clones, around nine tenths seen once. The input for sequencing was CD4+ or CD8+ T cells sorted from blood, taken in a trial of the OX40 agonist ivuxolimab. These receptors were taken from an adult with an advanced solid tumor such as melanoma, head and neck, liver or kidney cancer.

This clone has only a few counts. In nucleotides, the CDR3 is TGTGCCAGCTCATCCTACAGGGGGCACAACTATGGCTACACCTTC. This sequence encodes CASSSYRGHNYGYTF. The V call is TRBV18, the J call TRBJ1-2; 9 nucleotides align to TRBD1. This CDR3 is 15 amino acids long. CDR1 is KGHSH and CDR2 is LQKENI in the germline V gene. The ends lost 5 bases at V and 2 bases at J; junction bases unmatched: 6. The full variable domain, rest sourced from reference TRBV18 and TRBJ1-2, is NAGVMQNPRHLVRRRGQEARLRCSPMKGHSHVYWYRQLPEEGLKFMVYLQKENIIDESGMPKERFSAEFPKEGPSILRIQQVVRGDSAAYFCASSSYRGHNYGYTFGSGTRLTVV.

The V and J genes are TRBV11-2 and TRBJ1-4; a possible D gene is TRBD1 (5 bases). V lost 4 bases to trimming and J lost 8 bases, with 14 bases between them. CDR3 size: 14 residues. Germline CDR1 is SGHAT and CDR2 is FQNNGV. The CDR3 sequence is CASSSRVVREKLFF. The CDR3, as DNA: TGTGCCAGCAGCTCCAGGGTAGTGAGGGAAAAACTGTTTTTT.

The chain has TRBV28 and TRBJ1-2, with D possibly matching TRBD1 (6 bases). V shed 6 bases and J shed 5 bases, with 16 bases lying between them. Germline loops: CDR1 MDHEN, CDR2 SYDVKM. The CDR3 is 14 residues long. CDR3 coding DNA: TGTGCCAGCAGCCCCGTAACAGGGATATATGGCTACACCTTC. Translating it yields CASSPVTGIYGYTF.

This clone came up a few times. CDR3 residues: CASSVGLDNSPLHF. The CDR3 DNA is TGTGCCAGTAGTGTTGGGTTGGATAATTCACCCCTCCACTTT. The rearrangement joins TRBV19 to TRBJ1-6; no firm D call. The V and J ends lost 5 bases and 5 bases respectively, with 10 bases between them. The CDR3 covers 14 residues. CDR1 LNHDA and CDR2 SQIVND come from the germline V gene (reference sequence).

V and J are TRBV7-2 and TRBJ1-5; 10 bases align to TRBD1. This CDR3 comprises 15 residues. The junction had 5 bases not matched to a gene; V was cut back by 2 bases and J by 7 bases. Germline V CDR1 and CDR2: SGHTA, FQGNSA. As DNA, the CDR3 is TGTGCCAGCAGCTTAAGACAGGGGGCAGGCCAGCCCCAGCATTTT. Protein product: CASSLRQGAGQPQHF.

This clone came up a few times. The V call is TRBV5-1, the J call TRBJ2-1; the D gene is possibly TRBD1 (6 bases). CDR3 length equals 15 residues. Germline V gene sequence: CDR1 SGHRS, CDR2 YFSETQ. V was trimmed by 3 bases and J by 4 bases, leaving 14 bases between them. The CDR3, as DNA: TGCGCCAGCAGCTCCACAGGGTGGGATTACAATGAGCAGTTCTTC. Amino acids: CASSSTGWDYNEQFF.

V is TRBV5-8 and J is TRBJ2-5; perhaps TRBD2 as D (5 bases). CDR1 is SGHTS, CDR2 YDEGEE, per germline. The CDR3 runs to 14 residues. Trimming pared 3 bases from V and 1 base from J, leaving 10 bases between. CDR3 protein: CASSYPGSQETQYF. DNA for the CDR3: TGTGCCAGCAGCTACCCGGGAAGCCAAGAGACCCAGTACTTC.

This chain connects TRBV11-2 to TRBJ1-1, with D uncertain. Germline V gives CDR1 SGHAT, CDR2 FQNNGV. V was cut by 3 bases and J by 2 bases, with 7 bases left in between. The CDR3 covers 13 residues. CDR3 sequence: CASSFRANTEAFF. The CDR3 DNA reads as TGTGCCAGCAGCTTCCGGGCTAACACTGAAGCTTTCTTT.

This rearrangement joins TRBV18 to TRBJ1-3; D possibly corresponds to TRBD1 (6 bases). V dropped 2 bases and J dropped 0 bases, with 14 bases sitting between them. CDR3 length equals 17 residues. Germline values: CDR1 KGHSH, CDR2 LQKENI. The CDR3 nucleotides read TGTGCCAGCTCACCAATTGGGGGGCAAAGCTCTGGAAACACCATATATTTT. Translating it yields CASSPIGGQSSGNTIYF.

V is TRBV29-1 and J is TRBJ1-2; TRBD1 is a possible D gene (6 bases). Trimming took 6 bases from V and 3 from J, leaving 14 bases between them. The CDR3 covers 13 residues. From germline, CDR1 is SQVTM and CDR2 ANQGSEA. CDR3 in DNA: TGCAGCGTGGCGGTACAGGGCGACTATGGCTACACCTTC. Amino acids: CSVAVQGDYGYTF.

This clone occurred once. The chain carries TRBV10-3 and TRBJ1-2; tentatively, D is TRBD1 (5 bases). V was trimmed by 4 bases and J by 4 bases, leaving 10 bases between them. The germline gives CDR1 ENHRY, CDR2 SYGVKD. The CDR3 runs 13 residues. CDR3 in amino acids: CAISAGLRYGYTF. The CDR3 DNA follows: TGTGCCATCAGTGCGGGACTCCGCTATGGCTACACCTTC.